This note documents a single T cell receptor beta chain sequence. Method: immunoSEQ multiplex PCR; TCRdb's copy keeps in-frame clones and lacks some. The repertoire includes 150,000 to 200,000 clones, nearly 90% of them detected once, and 1.4% sits in the top ten. This sample was taken from a study of control samples from healthy donors and cancer patients. Sequenced: blood. This clonotype was obtained from a woman aged 50 to 65 in good health.

The CDR3 nucleotides are TGTGCCACCAGTGAGACTAGCGGGGGGGCCCGCAATGAGCAGTTCTTC. Residues: CATSETSGGARNEQFF. The chain recombines TRBV24-1 with TRBJ2-1; 14 positions agree with TRBD2. Germline values: CDR1 KGHDR, CDR2 SFDVKD. The CDR3 spans 16 residues. The trim removed 4 bases at V and 6 bases at J, leaving 4 bases unmatched.